These 8 T cell receptor beta chains came from one sample sequenced in a study of shared clonotypes between healthy human individuals. Clones were read by immunoSEQ multiplex PCR, and TCRdb kept only the in-frame ones, dropping some. This sample has just over 2,000,000 clones; 95% occur once, and the top ten carry roughly 0.13%. Input material: naive CD4+ T cells sorted from blood. Subset denoted: CD45RA+ positively selected. The receptors were gathered from a man younger than 30 in good health.

The genes are TRBV5-6 and TRBJ2-4; D ambiguous. The CDR3 is 14 amino acids. Trimming cost V 2 bases and J 0 bases, with 6 bases left between them. Germline-derived CDR1 and CDR2 are SGHDT and YYEEEE. CDR3 in DNA: TGTGCCAGCAGCTTCCAGGAAGCCAAAAACATTCAGTACTTC. It translates to CASSFQEAKNIQYF. Full variable domain (remainder filled in from reference TRBV5-6 and TRBJ2-4): DAGVTQSPTHLIKTRGQQVTLRCSPKSGHDTVSWYQQALGQGPQFIFQYYEEEERQRGNFPDRFSGHQFPNYSSELNVNALLLGDSALYLCASSFQEAKNIQYFGAGTRLSVL.

The chain joins TRBV4-1 to TRBJ2-7, with a weak D call TRBD1 (6 bases). V lost 4 bases, J lost 0 bases, and 13 bases lay in between. CDR1 is MGHRA, CDR2 YSYEKL, per germline. CDR3 size: 15 residues. Here the CDR3 reads CASSLLWTASYEQYF. CDR3 nucleotide sequence: TGCGCCAGCAGCCTCTTATGGACAGCCTCCTACGAGCAGTACTTC.

The V call is TRBV6-1, the J call TRBJ2-7; D call uncertain. The V and J ends lost 9 bases and 4 bases respectively, with 7 bases between them. The CDR3 spans 10 residues. Germline loops: CDR1 MNHNS, CDR2 SASEGT. CDR3 in amino acids: CASEGYEQYF. In DNA, the CDR3 is TGTGCCAGTGAAGGTTACGAGCAGTACTTC.

The chain uses TRBV6-1 and TRBJ2-3, with unresolved D. V was trimmed by 2 bases and J by 5 bases, leaving 14 bases between them. CDR1 is MNHNS and CDR2 is SASEGT in the germline V gene. This CDR3 comprises 15 residues. The CDR3 reads CASSEFSGGQDTQYF. For the CDR3, the DNA is TGTGCCAGCAGTGAATTTTCAGGCGGCCAAGATACGCAGTATTTT.

This chain links TRBV5-1 with TRBJ2-7; D is undetermined. Trimming cost V 4 bases and J 2 bases, with 16 bases left between them. CDR1 is SGHRS and CDR2 is YFSETQ in the germline V gene. The CDR3 spans 15 residues. The CDR3 coding sequence is TGCGCCAGCAGCCCCATTCTGTCGCAGACCTACGAGCAGTACTTC. Protein: CASSPILSQTYEQYF.

This clone was seen just once. This sequence joins TRBV19 and TRBJ1-5, with D possibly being TRBD1 (5 bases). The V end was cut by 8 bases, the J end by 1 base, with 21 bases between. The germline gives CDR1 LNHDA, CDR2 SQIVND (reference sequence). The CDR3 consists of 17 residues. This CDR3 is CASARNEGQRSNQPQHF. The CDR3 bases are TGTGCCAGTGCCCGGAACGAGGGGCAGAGGAGCAATCAGCCCCAGCATTTT.

Concerning this clone: At the DNA level, this CDR3 is encoded by other sequences in the same sample as well. V and J are TRBV29-1 and TRBJ2-5; tentatively, D is TRBD1 or TRBD2 (5 bases each). The ends were cut back, 3 bases at V and 4 bases at J, with 9 bases in the middle. This CDR3 has 12 residues. CDR1 and CDR2 from the germline V gene are SQVTM and ANQGSEA. DNA for the CDR3: TGCAGCGTTGATCGGGGCGGAGAGACCCAGTACTTC. Translated: CSVDRGGETQYF.

This clone has a single count. CDR3 loop: CASSQESGKYNEQFF. The CDR3 DNA follows: TGCGCCAGCAGCCAAGAAAGTGGGAAGTACAATGAGCAGTTCTTC. J is TRBJ2-1 and V is TRBV4-3; D unresolved. Germline CDR1 LGHNA, CDR2 YSLEER. Between the trimmed V and J ends, which lost 0 bases and 4 bases, there was a span of 10 bases. The CDR3 length is 15 residues.